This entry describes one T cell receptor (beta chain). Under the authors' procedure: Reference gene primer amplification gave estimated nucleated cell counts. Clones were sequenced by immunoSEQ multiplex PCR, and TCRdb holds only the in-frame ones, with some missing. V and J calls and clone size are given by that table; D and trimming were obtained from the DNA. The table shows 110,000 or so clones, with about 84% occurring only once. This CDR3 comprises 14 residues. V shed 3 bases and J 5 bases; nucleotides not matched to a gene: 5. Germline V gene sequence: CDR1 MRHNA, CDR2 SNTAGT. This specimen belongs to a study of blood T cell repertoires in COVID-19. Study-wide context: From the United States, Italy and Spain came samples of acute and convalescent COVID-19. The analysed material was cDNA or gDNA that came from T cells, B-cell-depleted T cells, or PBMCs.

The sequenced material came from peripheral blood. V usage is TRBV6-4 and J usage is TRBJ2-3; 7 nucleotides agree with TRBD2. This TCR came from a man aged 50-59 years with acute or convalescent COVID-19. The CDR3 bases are TGTGCCAGCAGTGAATCGGGGAGGGAAGATACGCAGTATTTT. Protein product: CASSESGREDTQYF.